This TCR beta chain was identified in a study of T cell responses to AZD1222 COVID-19 vaccine. Study as a whole: Samples with a second dose at about 4 or about 12 weeks were pooled together. General study results and limits: Of spike-specific TCRs, nearly half reportedly target regions left unmutated in variants. Sampling captured repertoires only after the peak T cell response.

As concerns this clone: Its antigen remains unknown.

Produced via immunoSEQ multiplex PCR; TCRdb's table is partial and in-frame only. In the table there are more than 80,000 clones, 88% of which are singletons. Sequencing used peripheral blood, obtained on day 0 of AZD1222 vaccination. The sequence came from an adult in good health.

CDR3 in amino acids: CASSLDRGMYGYTF. The CDR3 nucleotides read TGCGCCAGCAGCTTGGACAGGGGGATGTATGGCTACACCTTC. This chain connects TRBV5-1 to TRBJ1-2; 8 bases match TRBD1. After removal of 0 bases from V and 5 bases from J, the junction contained 3 bases not matched to a gene. From germline, CDR1 is SGHRS and CDR2 YFSETQ. This CDR3 has 14 residues.